A selection of T cell receptor beta chains follows, all from one sample in a study of blood T cells in healthy people across ages. TCRdb fed the 5' RACE reads into MiXCR, producing one record per CDR3 protein. The sample carries fewer than 1.5 million distinct CDR3 sequences, 42% recorded once. Source material: blood. The source is a woman aged 18-29 years in good health. Each CDR3 is given with its conserved first and last residue. The order of the fields is V gene, D gene, J gene, CDR3 protein. D genes are given only for firm matches.

v_call: TRBV20-1
d_call: .
j_call: .
cdr3_aa: CSAPPGGKTYEQYF

v_call: TRBV9
d_call: .
j_call: TRBJ2-1
cdr3_aa: CASAPRGPHNEQFF

v_call: TRBV12-3/TRBV12-4
d_call: .
j_call: TRBJ2-4
cdr3_aa: CASSPGTPIQYF

v_call: TRBV20-1
d_call: TRBD2
j_call: TRBJ2-1
cdr3_aa: CSATTGGNNEQFF

v_call: TRBV6-5
d_call: .
j_call: TRBJ1-2
cdr3_aa: CASRRTDPANYGYTF

v_call: TRBV6-5
d_call: .
j_call: TRBJ2-5
cdr3_aa: CASSGVGPRQETQYF

v_call: TRBV2
d_call: .
j_call: TRBJ2-5
cdr3_aa: CASTTPRGETQYF

v_call: TRBV7-3
d_call: .
j_call: TRBJ2-5
cdr3_aa: CASSEGGGYHEQYF

v_call: TRBV20-1
d_call: TRBD2
j_call: TRBJ2-1
cdr3_aa: CSARLSGLAGEYNEQFF

v_call: TRBV7-2
d_call: TRBD2
j_call: TRBJ2-1
cdr3_aa: CASIGGGLAGGNTNEQFF

v_call: TRBV2
d_call: .
j_call: TRBJ2-2
cdr3_aa: CASSTHQNREQDTGELFF

v_call: TRBV28
d_call: .
j_call: TRBJ2-7
cdr3_aa: CASSLMGSEQYF

v_call: TRBV24-1
d_call: TRBD1
j_call: TRBJ2-1
cdr3_aa: CATSDPNPTGAAHNEQFF

v_call: TRBV6-1
d_call: TRBD1
j_call: TRBJ1-1
cdr3_aa: CASSVGTGMKNTEAFF

v_call: TRBV10-1
d_call: .
j_call: TRBJ2-7
cdr3_aa: CASSDPGYEQYF

v_call: TRBV7-2
d_call: TRBD2
j_call: TRBJ2-3
cdr3_aa: CASSFLAGRREKTQYF

v_call: TRBV25-1
d_call: TRBD1
j_call: TRBJ1-4
cdr3_aa: CASGSRDRGEKLFF

v_call: TRBV6-2/TRBV6-3
d_call: .
j_call: TRBJ1-2
cdr3_aa: CASSYRAAPGGYTF

v_call: TRBV5-1
d_call: TRBD1
j_call: TRBJ2-1
cdr3_aa: CASSLTGAIPYNEQFF

v_call: TRBV20-1
d_call: TRBD1
j_call: TRBJ2-1
cdr3_aa: CSARVASGQGYYEQFF

v_call: TRBV4-2
d_call: TRBD2
j_call: TRBJ2-1
cdr3_aa: CASSQDRTSGNEQFF

v_call: TRBV5-1
d_call: .
j_call: TRBJ1-4
cdr3_aa: CASSSGRPYSTNEKLFF

v_call: TRBV11-2
d_call: TRBD2
j_call: TRBJ2-3
cdr3_aa: CASSPRDKTGGVDTQYF

v_call: TRBV10-3
d_call: TRBD1
j_call: TRBJ1-2
cdr3_aa: CAVRGQGGGYTF

v_call: TRBV10-3
d_call: TRBD1
j_call: TRBJ1-1
cdr3_aa: CAIRRDRENTEAFF

v_call: TRBV2
d_call: .
j_call: TRBJ1-6
cdr3_aa: CASTLQGGSSPLHF

v_call: TRBV6-6
d_call: TRBD2
j_call: TRBJ2-5
cdr3_aa: CASSPASGGQETQYF

v_call: TRBV12-3/TRBV12-4
d_call: TRBD2
j_call: TRBJ2-5
cdr3_aa: CASSLSQAGVGRQETQYF

v_call: TRBV7-9
d_call: .
j_call: .
cdr3_aa: CASSPPLGDEQYF

v_call: TRBV7-9
d_call: .
j_call: TRBJ1-4
cdr3_aa: CASSFDLTNEKLFF

v_call: TRBV12-3/TRBV12-4
d_call: .
j_call: TRBJ2-1
cdr3_aa: CASRHRDSGEQFF

v_call: TRBV9
d_call: TRBD2
j_call: TRBJ2-4
cdr3_aa: CASSRTSGGALDKNIQYF

v_call: TRBV13
d_call: .
j_call: TRBJ2-5
cdr3_aa: CTSSLKRVETQYF

v_call: TRBV5-6
d_call: TRBD1
j_call: TRBJ1-6
cdr3_aa: CASSFGQAGSPLHF

v_call: TRBV15
d_call: .
j_call: TRBJ2-6
cdr3_aa: CATSGNSGANVLTF

v_call: TRBV12-3/TRBV12-4
d_call: TRBD2
j_call: TRBJ2-1
cdr3_aa: CASSLAGGSGPTNEQFF

v_call: TRBV6-6
d_call: TRBD1
j_call: TRBJ2-4
cdr3_aa: CASSSGTGVLAKNIQYF

v_call: TRBV2
d_call: .
j_call: TRBJ2-7
cdr3_aa: CASIGKPSYEQYF

v_call: TRBV5-1
d_call: TRBD2
j_call: TRBJ2-1
cdr3_aa: CASSLGSNTGGYNEQFF

v_call: TRBV2
d_call: .
j_call: TRBJ2-7
cdr3_aa: CASRAGGRNYEQYF

v_call: TRBV20-1
d_call: .
j_call: TRBJ2-5
cdr3_aa: CSARDEGFGETQYF

v_call: TRBV9
d_call: TRBD2
j_call: TRBJ2-7
cdr3_aa: CASSPQGSGYSYEQYF

v_call: TRBV5-1
d_call: .
j_call: TRBJ1-1
cdr3_aa: CASSLVTGLLNTEAFF

v_call: TRBV6-5
d_call: TRBD1
j_call: TRBJ2-7
cdr3_aa: CASSYRGQGSEQYF

v_call: TRBV4-2
d_call: .
j_call: TRBJ1-2
cdr3_aa: CASSQEYSSNYGYTF

v_call: TRBV12-3/TRBV12-4
d_call: .
j_call: TRBJ2-6
cdr3_aa: CASRFHQVSGANVLTF

v_call: TRBV6-1
d_call: TRBD1
j_call: TRBJ2-7
cdr3_aa: CASNRLLGGTGSYEQYF